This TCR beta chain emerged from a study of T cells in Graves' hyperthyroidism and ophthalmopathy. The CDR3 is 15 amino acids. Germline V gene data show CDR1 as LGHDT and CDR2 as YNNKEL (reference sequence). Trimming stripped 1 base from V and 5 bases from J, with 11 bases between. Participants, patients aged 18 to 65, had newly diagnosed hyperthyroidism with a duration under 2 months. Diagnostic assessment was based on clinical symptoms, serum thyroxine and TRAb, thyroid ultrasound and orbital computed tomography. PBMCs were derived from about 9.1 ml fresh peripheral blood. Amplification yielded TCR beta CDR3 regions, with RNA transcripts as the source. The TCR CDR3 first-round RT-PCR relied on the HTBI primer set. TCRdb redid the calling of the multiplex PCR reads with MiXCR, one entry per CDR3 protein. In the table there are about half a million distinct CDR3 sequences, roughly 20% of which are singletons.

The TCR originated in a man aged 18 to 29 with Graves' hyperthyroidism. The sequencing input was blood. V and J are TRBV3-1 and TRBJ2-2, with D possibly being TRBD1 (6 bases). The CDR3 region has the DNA TGTGCCAGCAGCCAAGCCGTGGGGGCGACCGGGGAGCTGTTTTTT. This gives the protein CASSQAVGATGELFF.